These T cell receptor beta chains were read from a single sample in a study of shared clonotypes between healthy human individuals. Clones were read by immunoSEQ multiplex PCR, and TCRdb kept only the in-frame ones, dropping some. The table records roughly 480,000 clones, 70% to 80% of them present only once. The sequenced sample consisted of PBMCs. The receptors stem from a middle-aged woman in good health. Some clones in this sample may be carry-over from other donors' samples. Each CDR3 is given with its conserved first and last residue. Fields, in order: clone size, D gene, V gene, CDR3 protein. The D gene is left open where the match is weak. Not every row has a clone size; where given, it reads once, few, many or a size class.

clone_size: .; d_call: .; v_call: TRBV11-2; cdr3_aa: CASSLEAGGSYNEQFF
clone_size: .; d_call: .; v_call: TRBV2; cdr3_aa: CASSQANEQFF
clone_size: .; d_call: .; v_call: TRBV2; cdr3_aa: CASSEGGNGNYGYTF
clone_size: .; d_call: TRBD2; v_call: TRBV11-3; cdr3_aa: CASSFSLAGGQDEQFF
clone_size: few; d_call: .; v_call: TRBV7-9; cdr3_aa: CASSIGQYTEAFF
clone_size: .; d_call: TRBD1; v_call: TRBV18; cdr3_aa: CASSPSRNRDRAGNTIYF
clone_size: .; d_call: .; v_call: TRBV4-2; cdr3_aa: CASSQVWTETGELFF
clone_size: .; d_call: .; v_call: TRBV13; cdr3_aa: CASSLQSSTYEQYF
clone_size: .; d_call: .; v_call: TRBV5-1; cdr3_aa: CASSRPGASTDTQYF
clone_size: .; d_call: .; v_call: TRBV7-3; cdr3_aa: CASSSSTLTSLGPQFF